A single sample gave rise to the 7 T cell receptor beta chains below, sequenced in a study of T-cell memory formation after mild COVID-19. TCRdb re-derived calls from the 5' RACE reads in MiXCR, one entry per CDR3 protein. The sample consists of under 300,000 distinct CDR3 sequences, approximately 8% of them appearing once. Sequences were obtained from PBMCs or a T cell subset sorted from them (not recorded which). These receptors originate from a man aged 18 to 30 who had mild COVID-19 (a few samples of this study predate the infection). Cell type and time point are not known.

The V and J genes are TRBV10-3 and TRBJ2-1, with 11 nucleotides matching TRBD2. The CDR3 totals 18 residues. Germline V gives CDR1 ENHRY, CDR2 SYGVKD. After removal of 7 bases from V and 0 bases from J, the junction contained 11 bases not matched to a gene. The CDR3 DNA reads as TGTGCCATCACCGAGGACGTAGCGGGGGGGAGCTCCTACAATGAGCAGTTCTTC. Translated: CAITEDVAGGSSYNEQFF.

The chain joins TRBV7-6 to TRBJ1-1; D gene unclear. The CDR3 consists of 14 residues. Looked up from germline, CDR1 is SGHVS and CDR2 is FNYEAQ. Deletions cut 5 bases from V and 3 bases from J, with 13 bases between. The CDR3 nucleotides are TGTGCCAGCAGCCGGACCCTTAGGGACACTGAAGCTTTCTTT. Protein: CASSRTLRDTEAFF.

Ten or more counts support this clonotype. This sequence joins TRBV7-2 and TRBJ2-7; 8 bases map to TRBD1. J lost 0 bases, V lost 5 bases, and 3 bases had no gene match. Germline CDR1 reads SGHTA; CDR2 reads FQGNSA. This CDR3 has 14 amino acids. CDR3 nucleotides: TGTGCCAGCAGCCGGACAGGGTTCTCCTACGAGCAGTACTTC. This translates into CASSRTGFSYEQYF.

V usage is TRBV3-1 and J usage is TRBJ1-2; D call uncertain. CDR3 length: 13 amino acids. Germline loops: CDR1 LGHDT, CDR2 YNNKEL (reference sequence). V was trimmed by 6 bases and J by 6 bases, leaving 14 bases between them. CDR3 bases: TGTGCCAGCAGGTCGCCTTTGGGCCATGGCTACACCTTC. Translation: CASRSPLGHGYTF.

The gene calls are TRBV11-2 and TRBJ2-4, with TRBD1 identical over 7 bases. Germline CDR1 SGHAT, CDR2 FQNNGV. V was clipped by 5 bases and J by 12 bases; unmatched bases: 16. The CDR3 spans 15 residues. CDR3: CASSRDRATQSNQYF. The CDR3 nucleotides are TGTGCCAGCAGCCGTGACAGGGCCACCCAATCTAATCAGTACTTC.

V gene TRBV5-5 combines with J gene TRBJ1-2; D is ambiguous. This CDR3 is 12 amino acids long. Trimming took 4 bases from V and 4 from J, leaving 8 bases between them. The germline V gene encodes CDR1 SGHKS and CDR2 YYEKEE (reference sequence). DNA of the CDR3: TGTGCCAGCAGCGACGCTACCTATGGCTACACCTTC. Protein: CASSDATYGYTF.

This clonotype has only a few counts. The chain combines TRBV20-1 with TRBJ2-3; 8 bases are shared with TRBD2. Losses at the gene ends were 6 bases for V and 5 bases for J; bases not matched to a gene: 13. The germline gives CDR1 DFQATT, CDR2 SNEGSKA (reference sequence). The CDR3 is made up of 15 amino acids. In DNA, the CDR3 is TGCAGTGCCCAAGGAGCGGGGGCGCCGGGAGATACGCAGTATTTT. Amino acid sequence: CSAQGAGAPGDTQYF.